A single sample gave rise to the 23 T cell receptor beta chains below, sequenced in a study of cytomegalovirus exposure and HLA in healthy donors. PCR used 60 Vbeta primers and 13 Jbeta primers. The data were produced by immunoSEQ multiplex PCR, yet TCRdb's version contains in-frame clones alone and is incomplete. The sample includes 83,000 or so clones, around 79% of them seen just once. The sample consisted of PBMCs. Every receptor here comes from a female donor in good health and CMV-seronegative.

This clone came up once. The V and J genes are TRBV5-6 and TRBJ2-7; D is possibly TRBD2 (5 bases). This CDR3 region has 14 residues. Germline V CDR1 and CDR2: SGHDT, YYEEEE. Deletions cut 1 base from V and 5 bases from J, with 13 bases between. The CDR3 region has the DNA TGTGCCAGCAGCTTGAGAGGGTTAGTAAACGAGCAGTACTTC. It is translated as CASSLRGLVNEQYF.

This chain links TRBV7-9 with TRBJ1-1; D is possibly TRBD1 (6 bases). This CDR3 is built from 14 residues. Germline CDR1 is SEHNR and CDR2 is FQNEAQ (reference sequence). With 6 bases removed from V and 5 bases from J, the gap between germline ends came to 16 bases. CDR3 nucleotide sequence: TGTGCCAGCAGGCACACAGGGACGAGAACTGAAGCTTTCTTT. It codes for CASRHTGTRTEAFF.

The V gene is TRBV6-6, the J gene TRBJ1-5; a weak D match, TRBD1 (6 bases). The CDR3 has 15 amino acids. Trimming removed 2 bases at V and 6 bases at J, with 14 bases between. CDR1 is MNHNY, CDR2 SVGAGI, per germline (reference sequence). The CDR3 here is CASSYEGQGSQPQHF. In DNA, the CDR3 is TGTGCCAGCAGTTACGAGGGTCAGGGGAGTCAGCCCCAGCATTTT.

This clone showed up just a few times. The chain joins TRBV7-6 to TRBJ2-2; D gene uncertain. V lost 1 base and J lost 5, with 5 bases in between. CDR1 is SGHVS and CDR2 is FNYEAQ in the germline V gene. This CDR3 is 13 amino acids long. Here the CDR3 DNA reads TGTGCCAGCAGCTTAGTAGAGACCGGGGAGCTGTTTTTT. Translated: CASSLVETGELFF. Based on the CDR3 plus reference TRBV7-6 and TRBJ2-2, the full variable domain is GAGVSQSPRYKVTKRGQDVALRCDPISGHVSLYWYRQALGQGPEFLTYFNYEAQQDKSGLPNDRFSAERPEGSISTLTIQRTEQRDSAMYRCASSLVETGELFFGEGSRLTVL.

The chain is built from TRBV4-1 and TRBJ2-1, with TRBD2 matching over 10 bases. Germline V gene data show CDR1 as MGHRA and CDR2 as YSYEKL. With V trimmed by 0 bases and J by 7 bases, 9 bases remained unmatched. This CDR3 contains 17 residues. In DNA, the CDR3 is TGCGCCAGCAGCCAAGAGACACGAACTAGCGGGATAAATGAGCAGTTCTTC. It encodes CASSQETRTSGINEQFF.

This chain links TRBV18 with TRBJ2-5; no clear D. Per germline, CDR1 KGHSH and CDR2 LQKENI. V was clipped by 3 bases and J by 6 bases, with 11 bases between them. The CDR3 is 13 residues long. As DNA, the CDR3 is TGTGCCAGCTCACCGGGTAAAGACAAGACCCAGTACTTC. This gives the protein CASSPGKDKTQYF. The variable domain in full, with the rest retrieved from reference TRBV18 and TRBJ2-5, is NAGVMQNPRHLVRRRGQEARLRCSPMKGHSHVYWYRQLPEEGLKFMVYLQKENIIDESGMPKERFSAEFPKEGPSILRIQQVVRGDSAAYFCASSPGKDKTQYFGPGTRLLVL.

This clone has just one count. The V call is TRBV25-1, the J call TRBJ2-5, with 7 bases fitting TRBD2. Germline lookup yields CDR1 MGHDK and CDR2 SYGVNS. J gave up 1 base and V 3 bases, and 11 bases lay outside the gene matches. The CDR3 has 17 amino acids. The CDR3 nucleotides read TGTGCCAGCAGTGAGTCGAATTTGCTAGCGGTCCAAGAGACCCAGTACTTC. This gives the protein CASSESNLLAVQETQYF. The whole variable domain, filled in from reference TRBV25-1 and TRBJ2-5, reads EADIYQTPRYLVIGTGKKITLECSQTMGHDKMYWYQQDPGMELHLIHYSYGVNSTEKGDLSSESTVSRIRTEHFPLTLESARPSHTSQYLCASSESNLLAVQETQYFGPGTRLLVL.

CDR3 DNA: TGTGCCAGCAGCTTAGCTCTTTCTCAAGAGACCCAGTACTTC. Translated, it gives CASSLALSQETQYF. The chain employs TRBV5-4 and TRBJ2-5; D ambiguous. V was shortened by 2 bases and J by 2 bases, with 10 bases between the two germline ends. Germline assignment: CDR1 SGHNT and CDR2 YYREEE (reference sequence). This CDR3 region has 14 residues.

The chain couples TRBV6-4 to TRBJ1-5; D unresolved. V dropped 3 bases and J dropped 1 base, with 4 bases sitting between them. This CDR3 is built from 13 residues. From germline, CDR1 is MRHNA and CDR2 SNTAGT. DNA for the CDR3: TGTGCCAGCAGTGAAAGCAGCAATCAGCCCCAGCATTTT. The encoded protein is CASSESSNQPQHF.

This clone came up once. CDR3 in DNA: TGTGCCAGCAGCTCCAGGGATGGCTACACCTTC. Translating gives CASSSRDGYTF. V gene TRBV5-6 combines with J gene TRBJ1-2; a weak D match, TRBD1 (5 bases). V was clipped by 3 bases and J by 6 bases, with 6 bases between them. Germline CDR1 SGHDT, CDR2 YYEEEE. The CDR3 totals 11 residues. Supplemented by reference TRBV5-6 and TRBJ1-2, the full variable domain reads DAGVTQSPTHLIKTRGQQVTLRCSPKSGHDTVSWYQQALGQGPQFIFQYYEEEERQRGNFPDRFSGHQFPNYSSELNVNALLLGDSALYLCASSSRDGYTFGSGTRLTVV.

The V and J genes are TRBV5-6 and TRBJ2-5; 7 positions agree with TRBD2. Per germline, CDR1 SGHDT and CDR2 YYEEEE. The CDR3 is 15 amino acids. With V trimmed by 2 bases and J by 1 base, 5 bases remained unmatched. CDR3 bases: TGTGCCAGCAGCTTCGCTCCTAGCGGCCAAGAGACCCAGTACTTC. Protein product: CASSFAPSGQETQYF.

The CDR3 sequence: CASRLVGQEDNEQFF. The CDR3 coding sequence is TGTGCAAGTCGCTTAGTGGGACAGGAAGACAATGAGCAGTTCTTC. The rearrangement links TRBV12-2 to TRBJ2-1; TRBD1, as called in the table, went unchecked against the DNA. TRBV12-2 is a pseudogene locus. The length of the CDR3 is 15 residues.

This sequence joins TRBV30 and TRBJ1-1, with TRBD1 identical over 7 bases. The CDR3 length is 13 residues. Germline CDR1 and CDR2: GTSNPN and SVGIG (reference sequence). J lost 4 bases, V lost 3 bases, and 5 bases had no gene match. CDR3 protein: CAWSRPGGTEAFF. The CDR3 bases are TGTGCCTGGAGCCGCCCAGGGGGCACTGAAGCTTTCTTT.

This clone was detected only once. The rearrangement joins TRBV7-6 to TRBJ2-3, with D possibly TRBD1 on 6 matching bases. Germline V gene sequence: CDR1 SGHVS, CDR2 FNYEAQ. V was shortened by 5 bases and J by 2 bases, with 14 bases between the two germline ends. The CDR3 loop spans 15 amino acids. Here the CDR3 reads CASSHRTESTDTQYF. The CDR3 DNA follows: TGTGCCAGCAGCCACCGGACAGAGTCCACAGATACGCAGTATTTT.

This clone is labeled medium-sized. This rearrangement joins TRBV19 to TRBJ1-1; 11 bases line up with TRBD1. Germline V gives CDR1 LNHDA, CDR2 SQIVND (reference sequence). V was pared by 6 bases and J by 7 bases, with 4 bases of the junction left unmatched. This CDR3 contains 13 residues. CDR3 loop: CASRRGQGVEAFF. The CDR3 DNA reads TGTGCCAGTAGGAGGGGACAGGGGGTTGAAGCTTTCTTT. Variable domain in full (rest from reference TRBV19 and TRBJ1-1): DGGITQSPKYLFRKEGQNVTLSCEQNLNHDAMYWYRQDPGQGLRLIYYSQIVNDFQKGDIAEGYSVSREKKESFPLTVTSAQKNPTAFYLCASRRGQGVEAFFGQGTRLTVV.

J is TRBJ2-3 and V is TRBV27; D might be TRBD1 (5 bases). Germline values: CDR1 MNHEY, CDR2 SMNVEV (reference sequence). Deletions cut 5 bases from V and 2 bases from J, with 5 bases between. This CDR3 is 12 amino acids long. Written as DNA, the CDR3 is TGTGCCAGCAGTGGGGCCACAGATACGCAGTATTTT. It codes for CASSGATDTQYF.

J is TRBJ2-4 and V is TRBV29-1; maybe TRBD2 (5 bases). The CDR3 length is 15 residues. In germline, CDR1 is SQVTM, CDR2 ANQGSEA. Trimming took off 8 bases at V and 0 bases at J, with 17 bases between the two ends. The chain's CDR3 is CSPRRLGLAKNIQYF. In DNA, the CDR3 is TGCAGCCCGAGGCGTCTAGGACTAGCCAAAAACATTCAGTACTTC.

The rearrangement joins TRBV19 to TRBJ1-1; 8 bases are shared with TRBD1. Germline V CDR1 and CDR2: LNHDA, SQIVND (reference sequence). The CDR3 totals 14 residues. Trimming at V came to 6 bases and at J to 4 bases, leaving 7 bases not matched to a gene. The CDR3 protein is CASSPTGVLTEAFF. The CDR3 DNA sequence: TGTGCCAGTAGCCCGACAGGGGTTCTCACTGAAGCTTTCTTT.

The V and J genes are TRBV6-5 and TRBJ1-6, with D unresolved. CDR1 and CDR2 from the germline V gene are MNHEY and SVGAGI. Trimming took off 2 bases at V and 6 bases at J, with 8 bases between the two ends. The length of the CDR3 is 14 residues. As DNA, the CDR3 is TGTGCCAGCAGTTACAGAGCCTCTAATTCACCCCTCCACTTT. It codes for CASSYRASNSPLHF.

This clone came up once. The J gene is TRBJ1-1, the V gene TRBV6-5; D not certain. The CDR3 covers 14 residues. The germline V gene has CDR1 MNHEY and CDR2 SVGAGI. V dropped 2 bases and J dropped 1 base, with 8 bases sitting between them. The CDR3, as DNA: TGTGCCAGCAGTTACGTGGGCGCGAACACTGAAGCTTTCTTT. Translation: CASSYVGANTEAFF.

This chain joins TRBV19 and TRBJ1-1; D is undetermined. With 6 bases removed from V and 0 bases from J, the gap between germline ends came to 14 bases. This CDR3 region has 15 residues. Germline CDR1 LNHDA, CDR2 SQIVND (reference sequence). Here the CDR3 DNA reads TGTGCCAGTAGAGGTCCCGGTCAGGTGAACACTGAAGCTTTCTTT. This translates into CASRGPGQVNTEAFF.

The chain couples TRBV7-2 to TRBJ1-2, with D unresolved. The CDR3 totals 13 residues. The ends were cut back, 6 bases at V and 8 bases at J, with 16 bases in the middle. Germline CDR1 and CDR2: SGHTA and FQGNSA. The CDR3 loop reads CASRREVDSGYTF. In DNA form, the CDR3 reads TGTGCCAGCAGGAGGGAAGTGGACTCAGGCTACACCTTC.

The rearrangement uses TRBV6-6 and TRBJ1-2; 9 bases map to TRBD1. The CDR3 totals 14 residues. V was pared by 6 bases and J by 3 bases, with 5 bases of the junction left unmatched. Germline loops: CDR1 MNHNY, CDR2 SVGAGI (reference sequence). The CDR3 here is CASRDRGKDYGYTF. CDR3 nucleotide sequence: TGTGCCAGCAGGGACAGGGGTAAGGACTATGGCTACACCTTC.